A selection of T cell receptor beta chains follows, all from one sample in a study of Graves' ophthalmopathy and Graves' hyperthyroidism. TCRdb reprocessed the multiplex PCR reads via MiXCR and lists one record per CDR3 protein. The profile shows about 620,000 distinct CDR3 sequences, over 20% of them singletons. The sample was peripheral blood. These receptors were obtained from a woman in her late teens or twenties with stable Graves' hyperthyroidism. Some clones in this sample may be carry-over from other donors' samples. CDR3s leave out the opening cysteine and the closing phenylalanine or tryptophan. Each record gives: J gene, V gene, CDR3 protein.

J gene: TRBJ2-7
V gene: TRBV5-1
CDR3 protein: ASSSRQGAHEQY

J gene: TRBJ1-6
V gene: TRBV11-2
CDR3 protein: ASSRQPNSPLH

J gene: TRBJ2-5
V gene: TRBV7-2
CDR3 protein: ASSWGRGSIETQY

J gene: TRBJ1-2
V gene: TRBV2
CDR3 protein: ASRTTGYGYT

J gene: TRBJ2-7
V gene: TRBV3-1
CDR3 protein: ASSQGLESYEQY

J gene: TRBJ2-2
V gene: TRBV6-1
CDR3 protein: ASSEETGGTGELF

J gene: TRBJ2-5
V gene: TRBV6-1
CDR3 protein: ASSTWGQGETQY

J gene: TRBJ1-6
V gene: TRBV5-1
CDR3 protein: ASSGGQPNSPLH

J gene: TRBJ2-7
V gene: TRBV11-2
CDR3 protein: ASSLGIAGGVPYEQY

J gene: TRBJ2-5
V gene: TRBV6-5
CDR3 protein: VSSYRRGSETQY

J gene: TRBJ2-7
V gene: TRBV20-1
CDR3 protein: SARVPGSSYEQY

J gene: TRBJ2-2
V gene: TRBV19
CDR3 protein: ASSWGLAETGELF

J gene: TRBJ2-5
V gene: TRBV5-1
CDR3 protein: ASTQAGGETQY

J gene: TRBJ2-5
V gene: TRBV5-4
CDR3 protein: ASSLERQQETQY

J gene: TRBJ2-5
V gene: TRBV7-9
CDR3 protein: ASSLPFGRDQETQY

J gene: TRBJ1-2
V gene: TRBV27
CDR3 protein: ASSRTGGAGYGYT

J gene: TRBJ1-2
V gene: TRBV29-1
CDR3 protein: SVGGTGGVNYGYT

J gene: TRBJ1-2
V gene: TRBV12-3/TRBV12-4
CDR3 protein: ASSRNNFGYT

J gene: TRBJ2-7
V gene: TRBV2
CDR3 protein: ASSVAAALYEQY

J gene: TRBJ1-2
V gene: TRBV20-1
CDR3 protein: SAQRRFYGYT

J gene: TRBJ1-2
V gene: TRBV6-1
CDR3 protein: ASSEAPLIQTWGYT

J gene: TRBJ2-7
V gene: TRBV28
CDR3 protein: ASRGTGDSYEQY

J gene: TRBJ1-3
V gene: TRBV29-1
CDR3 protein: SVDPGSGNTIY

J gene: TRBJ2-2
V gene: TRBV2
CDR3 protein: ASSALSGGTGELF

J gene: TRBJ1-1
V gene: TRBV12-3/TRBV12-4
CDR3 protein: ASSWGLNTETF

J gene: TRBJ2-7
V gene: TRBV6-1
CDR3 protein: ASRQGPAIVEQY

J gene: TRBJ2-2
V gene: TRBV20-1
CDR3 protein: SARDWRDSTNTGELF

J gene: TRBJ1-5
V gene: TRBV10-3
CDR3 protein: AISDGDTRQPQH

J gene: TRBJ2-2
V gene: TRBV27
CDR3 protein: ASSYATGGTGELF

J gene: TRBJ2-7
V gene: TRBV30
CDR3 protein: AWEAGAYEQY

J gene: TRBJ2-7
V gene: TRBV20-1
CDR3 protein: SARSQTGGRTYEQY

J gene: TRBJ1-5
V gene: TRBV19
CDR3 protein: ASSDTGGQPQH

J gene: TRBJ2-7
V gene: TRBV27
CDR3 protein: ASTSQGTDEQY

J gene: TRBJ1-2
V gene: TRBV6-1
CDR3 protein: ATRWTGDYGYT

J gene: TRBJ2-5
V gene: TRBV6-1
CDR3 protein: ASGAGRETQY

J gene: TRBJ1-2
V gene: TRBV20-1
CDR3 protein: SARDGFNYGYT

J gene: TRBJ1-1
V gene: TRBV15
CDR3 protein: ATSRDLGSSRTEAF

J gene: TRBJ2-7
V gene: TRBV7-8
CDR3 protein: ASSTTGGFSEQY

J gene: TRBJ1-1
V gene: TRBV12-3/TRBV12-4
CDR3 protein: ASSEGPDRGEAF

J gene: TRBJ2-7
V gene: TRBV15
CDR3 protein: ATSRDRGLAGASYEQY

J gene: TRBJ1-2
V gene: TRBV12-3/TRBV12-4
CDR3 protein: ASSGHNYGYT

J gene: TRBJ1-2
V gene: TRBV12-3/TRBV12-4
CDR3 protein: ASSLAPAGSNYGYT

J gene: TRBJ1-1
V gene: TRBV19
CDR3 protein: ASSTYRGPTEAF

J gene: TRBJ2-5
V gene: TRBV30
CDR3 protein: AWLRQGQETQY

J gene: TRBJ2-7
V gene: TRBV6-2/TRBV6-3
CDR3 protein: ASIGGSYEQY